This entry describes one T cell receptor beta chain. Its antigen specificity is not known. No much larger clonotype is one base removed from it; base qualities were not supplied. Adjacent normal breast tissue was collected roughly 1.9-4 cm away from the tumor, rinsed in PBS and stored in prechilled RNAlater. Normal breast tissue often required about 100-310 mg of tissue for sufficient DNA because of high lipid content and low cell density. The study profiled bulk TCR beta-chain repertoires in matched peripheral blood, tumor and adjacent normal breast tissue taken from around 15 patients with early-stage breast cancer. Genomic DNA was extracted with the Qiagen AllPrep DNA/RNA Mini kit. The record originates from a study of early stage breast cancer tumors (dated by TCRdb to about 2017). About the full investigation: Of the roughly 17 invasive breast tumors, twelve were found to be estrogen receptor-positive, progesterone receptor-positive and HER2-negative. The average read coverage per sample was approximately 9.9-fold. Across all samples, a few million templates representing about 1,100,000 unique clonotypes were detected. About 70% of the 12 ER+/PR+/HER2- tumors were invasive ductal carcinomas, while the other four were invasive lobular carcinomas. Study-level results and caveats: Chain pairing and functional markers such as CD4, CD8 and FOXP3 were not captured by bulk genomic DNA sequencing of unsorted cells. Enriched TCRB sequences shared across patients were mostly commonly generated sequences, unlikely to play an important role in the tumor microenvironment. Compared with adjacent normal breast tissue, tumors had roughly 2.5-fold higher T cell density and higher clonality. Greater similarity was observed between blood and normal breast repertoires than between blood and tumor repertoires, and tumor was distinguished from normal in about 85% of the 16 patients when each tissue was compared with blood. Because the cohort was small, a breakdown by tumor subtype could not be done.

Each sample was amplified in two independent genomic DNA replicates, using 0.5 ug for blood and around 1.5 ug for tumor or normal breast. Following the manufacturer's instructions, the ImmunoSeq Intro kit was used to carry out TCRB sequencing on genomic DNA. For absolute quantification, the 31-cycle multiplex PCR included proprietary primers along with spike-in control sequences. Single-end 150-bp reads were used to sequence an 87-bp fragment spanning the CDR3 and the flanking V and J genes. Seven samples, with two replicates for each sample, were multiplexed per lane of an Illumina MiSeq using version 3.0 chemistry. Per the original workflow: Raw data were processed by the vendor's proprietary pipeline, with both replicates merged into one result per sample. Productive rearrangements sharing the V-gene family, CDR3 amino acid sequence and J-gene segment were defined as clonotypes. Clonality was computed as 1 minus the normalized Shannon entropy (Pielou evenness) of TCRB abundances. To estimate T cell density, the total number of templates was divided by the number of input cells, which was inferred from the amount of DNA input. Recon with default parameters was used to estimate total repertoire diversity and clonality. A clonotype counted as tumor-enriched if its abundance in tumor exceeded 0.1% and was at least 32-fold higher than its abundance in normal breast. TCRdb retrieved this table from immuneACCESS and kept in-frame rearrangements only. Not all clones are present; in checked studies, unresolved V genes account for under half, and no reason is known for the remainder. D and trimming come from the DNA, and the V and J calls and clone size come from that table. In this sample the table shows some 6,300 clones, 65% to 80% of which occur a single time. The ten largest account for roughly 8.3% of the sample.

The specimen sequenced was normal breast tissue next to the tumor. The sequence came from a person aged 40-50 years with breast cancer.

The nucleotide sequence reads as follows: TGTGCCAGCAGCCCCGAACCCAGCTCTGGGGCCAACGTCCTGACTTTC. The translation is CASSPEPSSGANVLTF. Recombination linked TRBV11-2 to TRBJ2-6; confidence is insufficient to name the D gene. From the cysteine through the phenylalanine, the CDR3 covers 16 amino acids. The retained sequence is limited to the CDR3, 48 bases, with the frame set at the first base. The germline ends are 11 bases apart after V is trimmed by 5 bases and J by 0 bases. CDR1 and CDR2 are drawn from the germline V gene: SGHAT, FQNNGV.